These T cell receptor beta chains were read from a single sample in a study of T cells after yellow fever vaccination. One entry per CDR3 protein, called by TCRdb with MiXCR from the 5' RACE reads. This sample has just under 600,000 distinct CDR3 sequences, with roughly 14% found just once. The material sequenced was PBMCs, taken on the day of the yellow fever booster vaccination. The receptors come from a man aged 30 to 39 who received the YFV17D yellow fever vaccine. Each CDR3 is given without its conserved first and last residue. Fields, in order: V gene, J gene, CDR3 protein.

V gene: TRBV5-1
J gene: TRBJ2-3
CDR3 protein: ASSLFTDTDTQY

V gene: TRBV11-1
J gene: TRBJ2-3
CDR3 protein: ASSLPLGLAGGKDTQY

V gene: TRBV30
J gene: TRBJ2-1
CDR3 protein: AWGPGLAGPGSEQF

V gene: TRBV5-4
J gene: TRBJ2-7
CDR3 protein: ASSPDLVPLEQY

V gene: TRBV20-1
J gene: TRBJ2-5
CDR3 protein: SARGSMWETQY

V gene: TRBV28
J gene: TRBJ2-1
CDR3 protein: ASSPSGAGIYNEQF

V gene: TRBV6-2/TRBV6-3
J gene: TRBJ2-7
CDR3 protein: ASGHGGSSREQY

V gene: TRBV6-2/TRBV6-3
J gene: TRBJ2-1
CDR3 protein: ASSYLSGGHNEQF

V gene: TRBV20-1
J gene: TRBJ2-2
CDR3 protein: SAADRTRSHTGELF

V gene: TRBV11-2
J gene: TRBJ2-1
CDR3 protein: ASSLAGLAGGNEQF

V gene: TRBV7-6
J gene: TRBJ1-6
CDR3 protein: ASSTGVRNSPLH

V gene: TRBV10-3
J gene: TRBJ2-1
CDR3 protein: AISEAGAPEQF

V gene: TRBV5-4
J gene: TRBJ2-3
CDR3 protein: ASSLWVAGGNTDTQY

V gene: TRBV10-3
J gene: TRBJ2-5
CDR3 protein: AIGIGLETQY

V gene: TRBV5-1
J gene: TRBJ1-5
CDR3 protein: ASSFQATGFSNQPQH

V gene: TRBV6-2/TRBV6-3
J gene: TRBJ1-1
CDR3 protein: ASRLLVPSEAF

V gene: TRBV3-1
J gene: TRBJ2-7
CDR3 protein: ASSQTLTSGSFDEQY

V gene: TRBV7-2
J gene: TRBJ2-3
CDR3 protein: ASSLVATADTQY

V gene: TRBV7-2
J gene: TRBJ2-5
CDR3 protein: ASSFDGRQETQY

V gene: TRBV4-3
J gene: TRBJ2-7
CDR3 protein: ASSQEWRHSYEQY

V gene: TRBV29-1
J gene: TRBJ2-5
CDR3 protein: SVVKREQTQY

V gene: TRBV10-3
J gene: TRBJ1-5
CDR3 protein: AISTGPDSNQPQH

V gene: TRBV20-1
J gene: TRBJ2-7
CDR3 protein: SARGHPSYEQY

V gene: TRBV15
J gene: TRBJ2-2
CDR3 protein: ATLYSRTGELF

V gene: TRBV2
J gene: TRBJ1-6
CDR3 protein: ASSDLGRNSPLH

V gene: TRBV15
J gene: TRBJ2-7
CDR3 protein: ATSRDRTSGSYEQY

V gene: TRBV20-1
J gene: TRBJ2-7
CDR3 protein: SAERSGGSYEQY

V gene: TRBV7-6
J gene: TRBJ2-3
CDR3 protein: ASSLSSGGRTDTQY

V gene: TRBV20-1
J gene: TRBJ2-7
CDR3 protein: SAAPSGSPYEQY

V gene: TRBV4-2
J gene: TRBJ2-7
CDR3 protein: ASSQDYRGRHYEQY

V gene: TRBV20-1
J gene: TRBJ2-3
CDR3 protein: SAWTSGRADTQY

V gene: TRBV28
J gene: TRBJ1-2
CDR3 protein: ASSLARVRGGYT

V gene: TRBV29-1
J gene: TRBJ2-1
CDR3 protein: SVATGGYGSGSRDEQF

V gene: TRBV15
J gene: TRBJ2-5
CDR3 protein: ATSRGEETQY

V gene: TRBV19
J gene: TRBJ2-1
CDR3 protein: ASSIGGRGYNEQF

V gene: TRBV2
J gene: TRBJ2-1
CDR3 protein: ASRGRERHIEQF

V gene: TRBV4-2
J gene: TRBJ1-1
CDR3 protein: ASSQGGGAVIDTEAF

V gene: TRBV18
J gene: TRBJ2-7
CDR3 protein: ASSPRAGGPGLNEQY

V gene: TRBV7-2
J gene: TRBJ1-1
CDR3 protein: ASSLNIAMNTEAF

V gene: TRBV4-2
J gene: TRBJ1-4
CDR3 protein: ASRAETGGAEKLF

V gene: TRBV20-1
J gene: TRBJ2-7
CDR3 protein: SAKTGGVYEQY

V gene: TRBV9
J gene: TRBJ2-7
CDR3 protein: ASSVGGINSYEQY

V gene: TRBV28
J gene: TRBJ2-5
CDR3 protein: ASRGPGGETQY

V gene: TRBV7-2
J gene: TRBJ2-7
CDR3 protein: ASSTSGLSYEQY